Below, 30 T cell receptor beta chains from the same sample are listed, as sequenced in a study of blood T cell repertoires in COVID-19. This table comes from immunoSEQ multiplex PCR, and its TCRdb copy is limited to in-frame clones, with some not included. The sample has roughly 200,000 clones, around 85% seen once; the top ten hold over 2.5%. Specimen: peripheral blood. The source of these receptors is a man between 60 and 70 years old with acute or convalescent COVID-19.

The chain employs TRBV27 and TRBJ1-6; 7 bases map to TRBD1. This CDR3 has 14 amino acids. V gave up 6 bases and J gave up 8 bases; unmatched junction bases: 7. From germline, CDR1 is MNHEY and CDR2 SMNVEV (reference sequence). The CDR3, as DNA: TGTGCCAGCAGCTTAGAGGGGGCTTATTCACCCCTCCACTTT. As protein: CASSLEGAYSPLHF.

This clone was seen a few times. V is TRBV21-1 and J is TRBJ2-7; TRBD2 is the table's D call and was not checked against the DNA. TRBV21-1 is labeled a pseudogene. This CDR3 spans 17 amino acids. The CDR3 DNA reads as TGTGCCATCGCCGGGACTAGCGGGACACCGGAGAACTACGAGCAGTACTTC. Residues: CAIAGTSGTPENYEQYF.

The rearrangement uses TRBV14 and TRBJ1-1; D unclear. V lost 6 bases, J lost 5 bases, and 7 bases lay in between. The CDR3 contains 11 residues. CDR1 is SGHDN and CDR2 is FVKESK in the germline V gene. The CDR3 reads CASSLGTEAFF. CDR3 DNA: TGTGCCAGCAGTCTCGGTACTGAAGCTTTCTTT.

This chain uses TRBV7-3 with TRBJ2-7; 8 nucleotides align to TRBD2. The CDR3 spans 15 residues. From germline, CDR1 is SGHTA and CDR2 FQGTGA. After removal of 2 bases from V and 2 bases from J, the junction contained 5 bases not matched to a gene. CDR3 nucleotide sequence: TGTGCCAGCAGCTTAGGAGTAGCGGGAACCTACGAGCAGTACTTC. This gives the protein CASSLGVAGTYEQYF.

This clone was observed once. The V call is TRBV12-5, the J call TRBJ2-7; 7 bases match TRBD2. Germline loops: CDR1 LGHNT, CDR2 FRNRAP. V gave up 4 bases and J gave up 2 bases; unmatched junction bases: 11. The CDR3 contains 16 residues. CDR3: CASGSPLAADTYEQYF. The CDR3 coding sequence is TGTGCTAGTGGTTCCCCTCTAGCGGCCGATACCTACGAGCAGTACTTC.

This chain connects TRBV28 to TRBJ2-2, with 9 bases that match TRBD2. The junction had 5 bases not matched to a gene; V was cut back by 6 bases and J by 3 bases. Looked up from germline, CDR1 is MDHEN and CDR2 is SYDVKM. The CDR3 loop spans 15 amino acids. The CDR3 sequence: CASSPAGGYTGELFF. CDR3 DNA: TGTGCCAGCAGCCCTGCGGGAGGGTACACCGGGGAGCTGTTTTTT.

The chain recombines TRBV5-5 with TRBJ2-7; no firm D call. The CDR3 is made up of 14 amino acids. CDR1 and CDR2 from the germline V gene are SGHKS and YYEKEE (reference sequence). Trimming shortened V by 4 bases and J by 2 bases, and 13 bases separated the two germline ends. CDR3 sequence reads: CASSVGQVAYEQYF. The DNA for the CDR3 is TGTGCCAGCAGCGTGGGCCAGGTTGCCTACGAGCAGTACTTC.

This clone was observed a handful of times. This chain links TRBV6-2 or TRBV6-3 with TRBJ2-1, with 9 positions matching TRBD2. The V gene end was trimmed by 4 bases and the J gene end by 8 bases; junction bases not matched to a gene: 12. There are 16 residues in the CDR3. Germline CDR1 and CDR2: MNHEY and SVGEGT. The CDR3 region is CASSSLAKGGRDEQFF. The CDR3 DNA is TGTGCCAGCAGTTCCCTCGCCAAGGGCGGGAGGGATGAGCAGTTCTTC.

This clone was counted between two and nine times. The CDR3 spells CASSLSIAGRGRNEQFF. In DNA form, the CDR3 reads TGTGCCAGCAGCCTATCAATAGCGGGACGGGGGCGTAATGAGCAGTTCTTC. The chain employs TRBV7-2 and TRBJ2-1, with 8 bases aligning to TRBD2. CDR1 is SGHTA and CDR2 is FQGNSA in the germline V gene. V trimming: 5 bases; J trimming: 7 bases; junction bases outside the gene matches: 16. The CDR3 has 17 residues.

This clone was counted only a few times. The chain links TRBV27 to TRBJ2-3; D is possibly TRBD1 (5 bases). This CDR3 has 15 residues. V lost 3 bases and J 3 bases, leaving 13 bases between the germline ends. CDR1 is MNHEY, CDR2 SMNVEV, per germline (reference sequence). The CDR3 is CASSLGQQRTDTQYF. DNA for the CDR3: TGTGCCAGCAGTTTGGGGCAGCAGAGAACAGATACGCAGTATTTT.

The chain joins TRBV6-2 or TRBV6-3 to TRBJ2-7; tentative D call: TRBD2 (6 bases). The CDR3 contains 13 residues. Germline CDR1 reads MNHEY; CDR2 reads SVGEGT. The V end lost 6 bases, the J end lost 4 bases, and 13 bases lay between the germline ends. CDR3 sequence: CASSPSGGYEQYF. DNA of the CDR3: TGTGCCAGCAGCCCATCAGGAGGGTACGAGCAGTACTTC.

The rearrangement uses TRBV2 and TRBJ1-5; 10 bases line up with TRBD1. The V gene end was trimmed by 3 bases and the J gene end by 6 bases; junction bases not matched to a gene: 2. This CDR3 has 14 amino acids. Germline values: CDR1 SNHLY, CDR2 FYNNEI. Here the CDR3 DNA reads TGTGCCAGCAGTGAGGGACAGGGGCGTCAGCCCCAGCATTTT. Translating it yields CASSEGQGRQPQHF.

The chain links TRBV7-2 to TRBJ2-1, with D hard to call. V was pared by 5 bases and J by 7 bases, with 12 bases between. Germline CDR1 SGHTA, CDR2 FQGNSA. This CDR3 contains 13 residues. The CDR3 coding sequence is TGTGCCAGCAGCGACCCGTCGCGGAATGAGCAGTTCTTC. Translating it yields CASSDPSRNEQFF.

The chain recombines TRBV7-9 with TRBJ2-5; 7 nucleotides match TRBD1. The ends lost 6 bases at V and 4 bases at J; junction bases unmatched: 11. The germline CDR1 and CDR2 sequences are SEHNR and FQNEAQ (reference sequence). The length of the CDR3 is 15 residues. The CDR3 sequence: CASSTGTVRGETQYF. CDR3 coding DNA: TGTGCCAGCAGTACCGGGACAGTGAGGGGAGAGACCCAGTACTTC.

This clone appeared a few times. DNA of the CDR3: TGTGCCAGTAGTGTACGAGCAACTAATGAAAAACTGTTTTTT. It encodes CASSVRATNEKLFF. The chain recombines TRBV19 with TRBJ1-4; D gene unclear. This CDR3 is built from 14 residues. V gave up 5 bases and J gave up 0 bases, with 7 bases separating them. The germline V gene has CDR1 LNHDA and CDR2 SQIVND (reference sequence).

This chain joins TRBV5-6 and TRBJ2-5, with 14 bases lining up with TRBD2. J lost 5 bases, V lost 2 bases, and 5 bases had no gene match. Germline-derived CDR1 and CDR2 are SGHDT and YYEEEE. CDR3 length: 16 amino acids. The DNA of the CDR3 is TGTGCCAGCAGCTTCCGACTAGCGGGAGGGGGGGAGACCCAGTACTTC. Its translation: CASSFRLAGGGETQYF. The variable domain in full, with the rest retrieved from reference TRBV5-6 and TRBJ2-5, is DAGVTQSPTHLIKTRGQQVTLRCSPKSGHDTVSWYQQALGQGPQFIFQYYEEEERQRGNFPDRFSGHQFPNYSSELNVNALLLGDSALYLCASSFRLAGGGETQYFGPGTRLLVL.

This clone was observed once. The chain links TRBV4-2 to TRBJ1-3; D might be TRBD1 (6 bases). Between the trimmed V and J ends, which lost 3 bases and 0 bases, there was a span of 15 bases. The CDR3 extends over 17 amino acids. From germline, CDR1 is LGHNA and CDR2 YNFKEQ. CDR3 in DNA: TGTGCCAGCAGCCATGATTGGAGGGGGGGCTCTGGAAACACCATATATTTT. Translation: CASSHDWRGGSGNTIYF.

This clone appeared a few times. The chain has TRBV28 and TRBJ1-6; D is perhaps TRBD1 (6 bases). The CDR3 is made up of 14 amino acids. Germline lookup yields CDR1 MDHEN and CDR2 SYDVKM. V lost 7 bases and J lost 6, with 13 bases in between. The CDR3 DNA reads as TGTGCCAGCACCCAGCACAGGGCTAATTCACCCCTCCACTTT. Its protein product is CASTQHRANSPLHF.

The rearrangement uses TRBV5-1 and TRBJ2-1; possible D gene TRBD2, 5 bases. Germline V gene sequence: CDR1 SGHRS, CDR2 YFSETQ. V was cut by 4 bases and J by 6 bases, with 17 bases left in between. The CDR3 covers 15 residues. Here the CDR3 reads CASSGLGLPANEQFF. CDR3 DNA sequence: TGCGCCAGCAGCGGTCTTGGACTCCCAGCCAATGAGCAGTTCTTC.

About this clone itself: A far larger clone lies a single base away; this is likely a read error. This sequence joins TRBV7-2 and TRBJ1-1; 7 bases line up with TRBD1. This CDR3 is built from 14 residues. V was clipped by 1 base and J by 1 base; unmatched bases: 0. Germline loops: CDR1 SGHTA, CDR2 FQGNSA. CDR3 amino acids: CASSLGQGNTEAFF. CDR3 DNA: TGTGCCAGCAGCTTAGGACAGGGGAACACTGAAGCTTTCTTT.

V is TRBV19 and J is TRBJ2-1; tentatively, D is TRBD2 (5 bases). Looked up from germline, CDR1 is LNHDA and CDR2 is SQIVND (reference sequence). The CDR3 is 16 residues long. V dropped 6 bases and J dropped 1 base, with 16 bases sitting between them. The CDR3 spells CASRTRTWTSYNEQFF. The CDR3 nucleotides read TGTGCCAGTAGGACGCGGACTTGGACGTCCTACAATGAGCAGTTCTTC.

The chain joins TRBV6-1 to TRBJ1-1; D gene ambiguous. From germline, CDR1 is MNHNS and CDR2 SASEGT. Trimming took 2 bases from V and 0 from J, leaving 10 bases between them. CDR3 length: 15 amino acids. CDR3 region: CASSELTIMNTEAFF. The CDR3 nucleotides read TGTGCCAGCAGTGAACTGACAATTATGAACACTGAAGCTTTCTTT.

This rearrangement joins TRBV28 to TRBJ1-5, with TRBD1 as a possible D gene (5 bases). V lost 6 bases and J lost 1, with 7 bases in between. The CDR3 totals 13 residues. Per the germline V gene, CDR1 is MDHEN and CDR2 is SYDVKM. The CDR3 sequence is CASRGPSNQPQHF. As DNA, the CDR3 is TGTGCCAGCAGGGGGCCGAGCAATCAGCCCCAGCATTTT.

The DNA for the CDR3 is TGTGCCAGCAGTTACTCGTCCCGCTCCTATAATTCACCCCTCCACTTT. Amino acid sequence: CASSYSSRSYNSPLHF. The chain is built from TRBV6-5 and TRBJ1-6; unclear D gene. This CDR3 spans 16 amino acids. CDR1 is MNHEY, CDR2 SVGAGI, per germline. Between the trimmed V and J ends, which lost 0 bases and 0 bases, there was a span of 6 bases.

The DNA of the CDR3 is TGTGCCAGCTATGGGCATACGCAGTATTTT. It yields the protein CASYGHTQYF. The chain is built from TRBV28 and TRBJ2-3; D not resolved. CDR3 length: 10 amino acids. Looked up from germline, CDR1 is MDHEN and CDR2 is SYDVKM. V shed 8 bases and J shed 7 bases, with 7 bases lying between them. The entire variable domain, with the rest obtained from reference TRBV28 and TRBJ2-3, is as follows: DVKVTQSSRYLVKRTGEKVFLECVQDMDHENMFWYRQDPGLGLRLIYFSYDVKMKEKGDIPEGYSVSREKKERFSLILESASTNQTSMYLCASYGHTQYFGPGTRLTVL.

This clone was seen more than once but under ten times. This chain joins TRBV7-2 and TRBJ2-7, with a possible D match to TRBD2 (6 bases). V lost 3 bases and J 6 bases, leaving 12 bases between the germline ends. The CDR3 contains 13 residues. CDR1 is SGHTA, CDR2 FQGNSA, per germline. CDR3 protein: CASSLGRTSEQYF. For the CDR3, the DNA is TGTGCCAGCAGCTTGGGGAGGACATCCGAGCAGTACTTC.

The DNA for the CDR3 is TGTGCCAGCAGCCAATGGGGACAGCTAGGGGGGGAGCTGTTTTTT. Translating gives CASSQWGQLGGELFF. The genes are TRBV3-1 (or the pseudogene TRBV3-2) and TRBJ2-2; TRBD1 matches at 7 bases. Germline V CDR1 and CDR2: LGHDT, YNNKEL (reference sequence). V was clipped by 2 bases and J by 8 bases; unmatched bases: 8. The CDR3 is made up of 15 amino acids.

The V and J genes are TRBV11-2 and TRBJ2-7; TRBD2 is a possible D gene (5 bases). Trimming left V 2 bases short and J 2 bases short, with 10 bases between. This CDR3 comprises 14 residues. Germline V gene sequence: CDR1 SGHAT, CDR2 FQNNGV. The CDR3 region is CASSLLTKTYEQYF. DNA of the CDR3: TGTGCCAGCAGCTTATTGACTAAAACCTACGAGCAGTACTTC. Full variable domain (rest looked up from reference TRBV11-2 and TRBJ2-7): EAGVAQSPRYKIIEKRQSVAFWCNPISGHATLYWYQQILGQGPKLLIQFQNNGVVDDSQLPKDRFSAERLKGVDSTLKIQPAKLEDSAVYLCASSLLTKTYEQYFGPGTRLTVT.

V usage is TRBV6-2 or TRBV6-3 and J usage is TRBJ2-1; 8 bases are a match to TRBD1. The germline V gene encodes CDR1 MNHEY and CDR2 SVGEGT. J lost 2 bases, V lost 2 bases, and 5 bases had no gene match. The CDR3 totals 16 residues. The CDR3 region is CASSYPPGGTYNEQFF. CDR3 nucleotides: TGTGCCAGCAGTTACCCCCCAGGGGGCACCTACAATGAGCAGTTCTTC.

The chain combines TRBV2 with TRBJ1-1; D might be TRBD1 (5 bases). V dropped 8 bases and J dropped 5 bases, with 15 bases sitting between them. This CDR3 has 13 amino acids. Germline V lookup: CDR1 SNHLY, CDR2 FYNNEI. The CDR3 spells CASVGGRWTEAFF. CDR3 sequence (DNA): TGTGCCAGCGTGGGGGGGAGATGGACTGAAGCTTTCTTT. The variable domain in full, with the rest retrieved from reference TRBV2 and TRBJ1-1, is EPEVTQTPSHQVTQMGQEVILRCVPISNHLYFYWYRQILGQKVEFLVSFYNNEISEKSEIFDDQFSVERPDGSNFTLKIRSTKLEDSAMYFCASVGGRWTEAFFGQGTRLTVV.